These 19 T cell receptor beta chains came from one sample sequenced in a study of blood T cell repertoires in COVID-19. Profiling relied on immunoSEQ multiplex PCR, and the TCRdb table lists in-frame clones only, not all of them. The repertoire holds over 350,000 clones, with around 89% as singletons. Sequencing was carried out using peripheral blood. The source of these receptors is a woman aged 25 to 39 with acute or convalescent COVID-19.

This clone came up once. The rearrangement links TRBV3-1 (or the pseudogene TRBV3-2) to TRBJ2-5; perhaps TRBD1 as D (6 bases). Between the trimmed V and J ends, which lost 2 bases and 2 bases, there was a span of 12 bases. CDR1 is LGHDT, CDR2 YNNKEL, per germline (reference sequence). There are 15 residues in the CDR3. The CDR3 DNA is TGTGCCAGCAGCCAATTTGGACAGAAACAAGAGACCCAGTACTTC. It specifies CASSQFGQKQETQYF.

This chain uses TRBV14 with TRBJ1-1, with D possibly TRBD1 on 6 matching bases. The CDR3 is 15 amino acids. Germline CDR1 reads SGHDN; CDR2 reads FVKESK. Trimming took 2 bases from V and 4 from J, leaving 14 bases between them. In nucleotides, the CDR3 is TGTGCCAGCAGCCAATTCAGGGGCGATAGCACTGAAGCTTTCTTT. Protein product: CASSQFRGDSTEAFF.

The chain carries TRBV6-2 or TRBV6-3 and TRBJ1-1; no reliable D call. The CDR3 contains 16 residues. Trimming pared 0 bases from V and 1 base from J, leaving 12 bases between. CDR1 is MNHEY, CDR2 SVGEGT, per germline. CDR3 bases: TGTGCCAGCAGTTACTCGACCGGGGAACGGAACACTGAAGCTTTCTTT. It translates to CASSYSTGERNTEAFF.

The rearrangement links TRBV10-2 to TRBJ1-1; no reliable D call. V lost 3 bases to trimming and J lost 4 bases, with 6 bases between them. From germline, CDR1 is WSHSY and CDR2 SAAADI. The CDR3 has 12 residues. CDR3 nucleotide sequence: TGCGCCAGCAGTGATCGGGGCACTGAAGCTTTCTTT. Translation: CASSDRGTEAFF.

The chain couples TRBV3-1 (or the pseudogene TRBV3-2) to TRBJ2-2, with TRBD2 identical over 10 bases. Trimming cost V 3 bases and J 5 bases; bases outside gene matches: 6. Per the germline V gene, CDR1 is LGHDT and CDR2 is YNNKEL (reference sequence). This CDR3 comprises 16 residues. Here the CDR3 DNA reads TGTGCCAGCAGCCAGAGCGGGGGGGCCGGGACCGGGGAGCTGTTTTTT. As protein: CASSQSGGAGTGELFF.

This chain links TRBV4-1 with TRBJ1-4; D gene unclear. Germline loops: CDR1 MGHRA, CDR2 YSYEKL. The CDR3 consists of 13 residues. V was clipped by 1 base and J by 8 bases, with 8 bases between them. The CDR3 DNA reads TGCGCCAGCAGCCAAGTAGTCAGGGAAAAACTGTTTTTT. It is translated as CASSQVVREKLFF.

This clone was seen more than once but under ten times. The rearrangement uses TRBV2 and TRBJ1-1, with TRBD1 as a possible D gene (6 bases). V dropped 7 bases and J dropped 5 bases, with 8 bases sitting between them. This CDR3 contains 11 residues. CDR1 is SNHLY, CDR2 FYNNEI, per germline. The DNA of the CDR3 is TGTGCCAGCAACAGGGAGACTGAAGCTTTCTTT. Translation gives CASNRETEAFF.

This clone was observed many times. The CDR3 DNA reads TGTGCCAGCAGAAGGGGAGGGGTTGGTATCGAGCAGTACTTC. Amino acid sequence: CASRRGGVGIEQYF. This chain links TRBV2 with TRBJ2-7; 7 nucleotides match TRBD2. CDR3 size: 14 residues. Germline CDR1 SNHLY, CDR2 FYNNEI. The trim removed 6 bases at V and 6 bases at J, leaving 11 bases unmatched.

This clone was seen just once. The J gene is TRBJ2-1, the V gene TRBV7-8; 11 nucleotides align to TRBD2. Germline CDR1 and CDR2: SGHVS and FQNEAQ. The CDR3 totals 15 residues. V was pared by 3 bases and J by 7 bases, with 5 bases of the junction left unmatched. CDR3 bases: TGTGCCAGCAGCTTTACTAGCGGGGGCAGGAATGAGCAGTTCTTC. Its protein product is CASSFTSGGRNEQFF.

The CDR3 region has the DNA TGCGCCAGCAGCCAAGATATGTTGGAGCTGCCCCCGTTTTTT. Translating it yields CASSQDMLELPPFF. J is TRBJ1-4 and V is TRBV4-1; unclear D gene. The CDR3 spans 14 residues. V lost 0 bases, J lost 16 bases, and 18 bases lay in between. Germline CDR1 is MGHRA and CDR2 is YSYEKL.

Points on this clone: Its ends do not fully match the called genes, so a read error is possible. The rearrangement uses TRBV30 and TRBJ2-7, with D uncertain. CDR1 is GTSNPN, CDR2 SVGIG, per germline (reference sequence). The CDR3 is made up of 13 amino acids. The CDR3 reads CAWSVLPSSEQYF. CDR3 nucleotides: TGTGCCTGGAGTGTACTACCCTCCTCCGAGCAGTACTTC.

The chain employs TRBV9 and TRBJ2-7; TRBD2 matches 8 bases. Germline CDR1 SGDLS, CDR2 YYNGEE. V gave up 0 bases and J gave up 3 bases; unmatched junction bases: 8. The CDR3 totals 16 residues. Here the CDR3 reads CASSVGGGGSFYEQYF. CDR3 coding DNA: TGTGCCAGCAGCGTAGGAGGCGGGGGGTCTTTCTACGAGCAGTACTTC.

The V call is TRBV5-1, the J call TRBJ2-3; TRBD2 matches at 12 bases. Germline lookup yields CDR1 SGHRS and CDR2 YFSETQ. The CDR3 sequence is 16 residues long. After removal of 0 bases from V and 5 bases from J, the junction contained 4 bases not matched to a gene. CDR3 sequence (DNA): TGCGCCAGCAGCTTGGGGGGACTAGCGGGCTTAGATACGCAGTATTTT. Protein sequence: CASSLGGLAGLDTQYF.

J is TRBJ1-1 and V is TRBV19; D is uncertain. Germline lookup yields CDR1 LNHDA and CDR2 SQIVND (reference sequence). The ends were cut back, 1 base at V and 1 base at J, with 10 bases in the middle. This CDR3 comprises 15 residues. The CDR3 loop is CASSIGPESNTEAFF. As DNA, the CDR3 is TGTGCCAGTAGTATAGGCCCGGAGTCGAACACTGAAGCTTTCTTT.

The CDR3 nucleotides read TGTGCCAGCAGCTTAGCGGGGGGGAAGGGAAAGACCCAGTACTTC. Amino acids: CASSLAGGKGKTQYF. The rearrangement uses TRBV7-2 and TRBJ2-5, with 7 bases lining up with TRBD2. The CDR3 has 15 amino acids. The J segment lost 6 bases and the V segment lost 0 bases, leaving 7 bases of the junction unmatched. CDR1 is SGHTA and CDR2 is FQGNSA in the germline V gene.

The gene calls are TRBV19 and TRBJ1-2, with no clear D. The germline CDR1 and CDR2 sequences are LNHDA and SQIVND (reference sequence). V dropped 2 bases and J dropped 2 bases, with 6 bases sitting between them. This CDR3 spans 13 amino acids. CDR3 sequence reads: CASSISLNYGYTF. DNA of the CDR3: TGTGCCAGTAGTATATCTCTAAACTATGGCTACACCTTC. Together with reference TRBV19 and TRBJ1-2, the CDR3 gives the full variable domain: DGGITQSPKYLFRKEGQNVTLSCEQNLNHDAMYWYRQDPGQGLRLIYYSQIVNDFQKGDIAEGYSVSREKKESFPLTVTSAQKNPTAFYLCASSISLNYGYTFGSGTRLTVV.

This CDR3 is CASSEAGLGGGGYTF. The CDR3 coding sequence is TGTGCCAGCAGTGAAGCGGGGTTAGGAGGGGGCGGCTACACCTTC. The chain carries TRBV6-1 and TRBJ1-2; 7 nucleotides match TRBD1. This CDR3 contains 15 residues. Germline V gene data show CDR1 as MNHNS and CDR2 as SASEGT. The junction had 9 bases not matched to a gene; V was cut back by 0 bases and J by 8 bases.

The chain carries TRBV10-3 and TRBJ1-4, with D perhaps TRBD1 (5 bases). The ends were cut back, 4 bases at V and 8 bases at J, with 14 bases in the middle. CDR1 is ENHRY and CDR2 is SYGVKD in the germline V gene. There are 14 residues in the CDR3. For the CDR3, the DNA is TGTGCCATCAGTGCGGGCAGGGTGTACGAAAAACTGTTTTTT. As protein: CAISAGRVYEKLFF.

This clone was seen a few times. The chain links TRBV4-1 to TRBJ2-6; D not certain. CDR1 and CDR2 (germline): MGHRA, YSYEKL. V was pared by 1 base and J by 0 bases, with 10 bases between. This CDR3 region has 17 residues. The CDR3: CASSQGITGSGANVLTF. For the CDR3, the DNA is TGCGCCAGCAGCCAAGGAATCACGGGCTCTGGGGCCAACGTCCTGACTTTC.